This is a list of T cell receptor beta chains from one sample in a study of blood T cell repertoires in COVID-19. TCRdb's table, derived via immunoSEQ multiplex PCR, lists solely in-frame clones and lacks some. Of approximately 460,000 clones in the sample, 85% to 90% were seen once. Sequencing input: peripheral blood. These receptors all stem from a man between 18 and 35 years old with COVID-19, enrolled during active disease. The CDR3 runs from the conserved cysteine through the conserved F or W. The D gene is left open where the match is weak. Clone size is stated in some rows and not others, as once, few, many or a class when expanded.

TRBJ2-2 - - TRBV6-5 CASSYGDTTGELFF TGTGCCAGCAGTTACGGGGACACAACCGGGGAGCTGTTTTTT
TRBJ2-3 TRBD2 - TRBV15 CATGLAGGDTQYF TGTGCCACGGGACTAGCGGGAGGGGATACGCAGTATTTT
TRBJ2-7 TRBD1 - TRBV7-2 CASSYDRGREQYF TGTGCCAGCAGCTACGACAGGGGGCGGGAGCAGTACTTC
TRBJ1-1 - - TRBV2 CASSDQGVNTEAFF TGTGCCAGCAGTGACCAGGGCGTGAACACTGAAGCTTTCTTT
TRBJ2-7 TRBD1 - TRBV3-1/TRBV3-2 CASSAGTGGYEQYF TGTGCCAGCAGCGCCGGGACAGGTGGATACGAGCAGTACTTC
TRBJ1-4 - - TRBV15 CATSRVEAATNEKLFF TGTGCCACCAGCAGAGTTGAGGCCGCAACTAATGAAAAACTGTTTTTT
TRBJ2-1 - - TRBV7-8 CASSFTSRNEQFF TGTGCCAGCAGCTTCACTAGCCGGAATGAGCAGTTCTTC
TRBJ2-6 TRBD1 once TRBV18 CASSPRQGAISGANVLTF TGTGCCAGCTCACCACGACAGGGGGCGATTTCAGGGGCCAACGTCCTGACTTTC
TRBJ2-1 TRBD2 - TRBV11-3 CASSRLPGLAGGKNEQFF TGTGCCAGCAGTCGCCTCCCGGGACTAGCGGGAGGGAAGAATGAGCAGTTCTTC
TRBJ2-4 TRBD2 - TRBV19 CASSRGTSEENIQYF TGTGCCAGTAGTCGAGGGACTAGCGAGGAAAACATTCAGTACTTC
TRBJ2-7 - once TRBV2 CASSAPPGSYEQYF TGTGCCAGCAGCGCCCCCCCGGGGTCCTACGAGCAGTACTTC
TRBJ2-6 - - TRBV30 CAWSEGVGANVLTF TGTGCCTGGAGTGAAGGGGTTGGGGCCAACGTCCTGACTTTC
TRBJ1-6 TRBD1 - TRBV7-7 CASSRDRGSPLHF TGTGCTAGCAGCCGGGACAGGGGTTCACCCCTCCACTTT
TRBJ2-5 TRBD2 - TRBV3-1/TRBV3-2 CASSQALALAGETQYF TGTGCCAGCAGCCAGGCGCTGGCGCTAGCGGGTGAGACCCAGTACTTC
TRBJ2-2 TRBD1 - TRBV24-1 CATRQGANTGELFF TGTGCCACAAGACAGGGGGCGAACACCGGGGAGCTGTTTTTT
TRBJ2-2 - - TRBV2 CASSGGTRVFF TGTGCCAGCAGTGGGGGTACGAGGGTGTTTTTT
TRBJ1-2 TRBD1 - TRBV7-2 CASSRGQEQNYGYTF TGTGCCAGCAGCCGGGGACAGGAGCAAAACTATGGCTACACCTTC
TRBJ1-1 - - TRBV15 CATSRDIGGEAFF TGTGCCACCAGCAGAGATATCGGGGGTGAAGCTTTCTTT
TRBJ2-1 - - TRBV5-5 CASSLDRADNEQFF TGTGCCAGCAGCTTGGACAGGGCCGATAATGAGCAGTTCTTC
TRBJ2-7 - - TRBV5-1 CASSATGTYEQYF TGCGCCAGCAGCGCCACAGGAACCTACGAGCAGTACTTC
TRBJ1-2 TRBD1 - TRBV7-8 CASSLVRDRVSYTF TGTGCCAGCAGCTTAGTCCGGGACAGGGTTTCGTACACCTTC
TRBJ2-1 - - TRBV5-1 CASGAGGDEQFF TGCGCCAGCGGGGCAGGTGGGGATGAGCAGTTCTTC
TRBJ1-5 - - TRBV6-1 CASSEALSAGANQPQHF TGTGCCAGCAGTGAAGCACTCAGTGCAGGGGCCAATCAGCCCCAGCATTTT
TRBJ1-6 - - TRBV4-2 CASSNREPDNSPLHF TGTGCCAGCAGCAACAGGGAGCCCGATAATTCACCCCTCCACTTT
TRBJ1-1 - - TRBV27 CASSSLGGVNTEAFF TGTGCCAGCAGTTCTCTGGGAGGGGTGAACACTGAAGCTTTCTTT
TRBJ2-7 TRBD1 - TRBV9 CASSRTGGGDEQYF TGTGCCAGCAGTCGAACAGGGGGCGGGGACGAGCAGTACTTC
TRBJ2-3 TRBD2 - TRBV29-1 CSVISGTLPDTQYF TGCAGCGTCATTAGCGGGACCCTCCCAGATACGCAGTATTTT
TRBJ2-1 TRBD2 - TRBV4-1 CASRGLAGLNEQFF TGCGCCAGCAGGGGACTAGCGGGACTCAATGAGCAGTTCTTC
TRBJ2-2 TRBD2 - TRBV27 CASSLRTSGYTGELFF TGTGCCAGCAGTCTTAGGACTAGCGGATACACCGGGGAGCTGTTTTTT
TRBJ1-1 - - TRBV2 CASRAAQQMNTEAFF TGTGCCAGCAGAGCGGCCCAACAGATGAACACTGAAGCTTTCTTT
TRBJ1-2 TRBD1 - TRBV5-4 CASSLWGQGSYDYGYTF TGTGCCAGCAGCTTGTGGGGACAGGGGTCTTACGACTATGGCTACACCTTC
TRBJ2-7 TRBD2 few TRBV9 CASSVELAGNYEQYF TGTGCCAGCAGCGTAGAACTAGCGGGGAACTACGAGCAGTACTTC
TRBJ2-3 TRBD2 - TRBV2 CASRETSGGDTQYF TGTGCCAGCAGAGAGACTAGCGGGGGAGATACGCAGTATTTT
TRBJ1-1 TRBD1 - TRBV18 CASSADRKNTEAFF TGTGCCAGCTCAGCGGACAGGAAGAACACTGAAGCTTTCTTT
TRBJ2-7 TRBD1 - TRBV11-2 CASSVRDRNYEQYF TGTGCCAGCAGCGTCCGGGACAGGAACTACGAGCAGTACTTC
TRBJ2-7 - - TRBV7-2 CASSLGRSSYEQYF TGTGCCAGCAGCTTGGGCAGGTCCTCCTACGAGCAGTACTTC
TRBJ2-7 TRBD1 - TRBV7-9 CASRVAPGQGVYEQYF TGTGCCAGCAGGGTGGCACCGGGACAGGGGGTCTACGAGCAGTACTTC
TRBJ2-1 TRBD2 - TRBV5-1 CASSPGVAGAEEQFF TGCGCCAGCAGCCCCGGGGTAGCGGGAGCAGAAGAGCAGTTCTTC
TRBJ1-4 TRBD1 - TRBV5-6 CASSSGTVNEKLFF TGTGCCAGCAGCTCCGGGACAGTTAATGAAAAACTGTTTTTT